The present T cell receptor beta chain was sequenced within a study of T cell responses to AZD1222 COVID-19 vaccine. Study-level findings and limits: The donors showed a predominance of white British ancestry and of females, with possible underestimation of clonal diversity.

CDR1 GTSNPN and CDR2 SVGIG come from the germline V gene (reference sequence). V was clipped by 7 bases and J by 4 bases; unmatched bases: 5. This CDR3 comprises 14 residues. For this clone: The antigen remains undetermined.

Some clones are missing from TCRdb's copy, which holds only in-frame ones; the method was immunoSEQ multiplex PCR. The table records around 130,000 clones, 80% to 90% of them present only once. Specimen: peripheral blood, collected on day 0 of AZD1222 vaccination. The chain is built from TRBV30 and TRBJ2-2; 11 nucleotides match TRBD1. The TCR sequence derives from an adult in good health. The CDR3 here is CASDRGLGTGELFF. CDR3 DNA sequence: TGTGCCTCGGACAGGGGGCTGGGCACCGGGGAGCTGTTTTTT.